This TCR beta chain was captured by sequencing in a study of blood T cell repertoires in COVID-19 (dated by TCRdb to 2019 to 2021). Turning to the overall study: The collaborator samples originated in the United States, Italy and Spain and spanned the acute and convalescent phases of COVID-19. The prospective study material was composed of cDNA or gDNA derived from T cells, B-cell-depleted T cells, or PBMCs. Where HLA class I and class II types were available, the types were taken from metadata supplied by the sample provider, not from assay-based typing. Deeply sampled blood TCRbeta repertoires from subjects exposed to, actively infected with, or recovered from COVID-19 were included in the dataset. A freely available public database, intended as a resource for researchers studying the immune response to SARS-CoV-2, is where the repertoires were released. Nearly every sample came with metadata listing a de-identified subject ID, COVID-19 status, age in years and sex. Samples came from the ongoing ImmuneRACE study (first 160 participants) plus 1,254 subjects from 6 global collaborators. The paper's findings and limits, for the study overall: Clinical and demographic metadata were provided uncurated, with the amount varying by source and participant.

The CDR3 spans 14 residues, from the cysteine through the phenylalanine. Of all the DNA, just the CDR3 is kept, 42 bases in frame from base 1. As encoded in the germline V gene (reference sequence), CDR1 is GTSNPN while CDR2 is SVGIG. From V the trimming removes 2 bases and from J it removes 4 bases, while the gene matches leave 4 bases of the junction unaccounted for. The immunoSEQ Assay, a bias-controlled multiplex PCR, was used to amplify TCRbeta CDR3 regions from genomic DNA. The study's own analysis went as follows. Nucleated cell counts per sample were estimated from amplification of reference gene primers within the assay. To quantify the absolute abundance of each unique TCRbeta CDR3 rearrangement, sequence reads were collapsed and filtered. For each sample, productive Simpson clonality was calculated as the square root of Simpson's diversity index across productive rearrangements. TCRdb holds this immuneACCESS table with in-frame rearrangements only. Some clones are missing; in checked studies, unresolved V genes explain under half, and the rest has no known cause. V and J calls and clone size are given by that table; D and trimming were obtained from the DNA. The sample has 95,000 to 150,000 clones on record, around four fifths of them singletons. Together, the top ten hold 15% to 20% of the sample.

Collaborating institutions collected whole blood in K2EDTA tubes following their own protocols. For TCRbeta analysis, collaborators shipped samples as frozen whole blood, isolated PBMCs, or DNA extracted from either of those sample types. Concerning this clone: Its antigen is currently not known. There are no base qualities to consult, and no much larger clone falls within one base.

Specimen: peripheral blood. Recombination linked TRBV30 to TRBJ2-2; TRBD1 fits 7 bases in the junction. The TCR comes from a man aged 55-75 years with active or convalescent COVID-19. The CDR3 has the sequence CAWSLGTATGELFF. DNA sequence: TGTGCCTGGAGTCTTGGGACAGCCACCGGGGAGCTGTTTTTT.